This T cell receptor (beta chain) was recovered during a study of metastatic and nonmetastatic thyroid tumors. Study details: The comparison covered peripheral blood and tumor or nodule tissue in malignant and benign thyroid patients. Whole-study findings and limits: TCR beta diversity was reportedly significantly higher in malignant thyroid tumors than benign nodules, in blood and tumor.

Original processing methods: A papillary thyroid cancer distant-metastasis classifier was built from CDR3 differences across clinicopathological groups. TCRdb re-processed the PCR reads through MiXCR. Clone size and V and J calls follow TCRdb, not the original study. The table includes around 64,000 clones, roughly 4.1% detected once. This clone was seen at least ten times. Its cognate antigen is unknown. The entire patient cohort was treatment-naive prior to thyroid surgery. The sequencing input was blood. This TCR derives from a female donor with papillary thyroid cancer or a benign thyroid nodule (not recorded which). Some clones in this sample may be carry-over from other donors' samples.

In DNA, the CDR3 is TGCGCCAGCAGCGACGGACAGGGTGTGGAGACCCAGTACTTC. This codes for CASSDGQGVETQYF. The chain combines TRBV5-1 with TRBJ2-5, with 8 bases identical to TRBD1. The CDR3 is 14 amino acids. Germline values: CDR1 SGHRS, CDR2 YFSETQ. Trimming removed 4 bases from V and 5 bases from J; junction bases left unmatched: 7.